The next 21 T cell receptor beta chains were all read from a single sample in a study of identifying expanded T cells in peripheral blood. TCRdb's copy holds only in-frame clones and misses some; the assay was immunoSEQ multiplex PCR. The repertoire includes approximately 100,000 clones, roughly nine tenths of them detected once, and just under 8.5% sits in the top ten. The sample taken for sequencing was blood. All receptors derive from a person aged 18 to 70 in good health.

V and J are TRBV28 and TRBJ1-1; D is undetermined. CDR3 length equals 13 residues. V gave up 6 bases and J gave up 2 bases, with 10 bases separating them. Germline V gene lookup returns CDR1 MDHEN and CDR2 SYDVKM. CDR3 DNA sequence: TGTGCCAGCAGGACCGGGATTAACACTGAAGCTTTCTTT. The encoded protein is CASRTGINTEAFF.

This clone was observed a handful of times. V is TRBV11-3 and J is TRBJ2-2, with D perhaps TRBD2 (7 bases). The germline gives CDR1 SGHNT, CDR2 YENEEA. V was pared by 7 bases and J by 4 bases, with 19 bases between. CDR3 length: 16 amino acids. The CDR3 DNA reads TGTGCCAGCACCTGGGGGGGCGCAGAGGGCACCGGGGAGCTGTTTTTT. Its translation is CASTWGGAEGTGELFF.

J is TRBJ2-3 and V is TRBV9; no reliable D call. Germline values: CDR1 SGDLS, CDR2 YYNGEE. This CDR3 contains 15 residues. The V end lost 0 bases, the J end lost 0 bases, and 8 bases lay between the germline ends. For the CDR3, the DNA is TGTGCCAGCAGCGTAGGTGCCAGAAGCACAGATACGCAGTATTTT. This sequence encodes CASSVGARSTDTQYF.

CDR3 loop: CASSLVLAYTDTQYF. CDR3 nucleotide sequence: TGTGCCAGCAGCTTGGTTCTAGCCTACACAGATACGCAGTATTTT. The chain is built from TRBV5-6 and TRBJ2-3; tentative D call: TRBD2 (5 bases). The CDR3 runs to 15 residues. V dropped 0 bases and J dropped 2 bases, with 10 bases sitting between them. Per the germline V gene, CDR1 is SGHDT and CDR2 is YYEEEE.

This rearrangement joins TRBV19 to TRBJ2-2, with a weak D call TRBD2 (6 bases). There are 14 residues in the CDR3. Between the trimmed V and J ends, which lost 1 base and 8 bases, there was a span of 11 bases. CDR1 is LNHDA and CDR2 is SQIVND in the germline V gene (reference sequence). CDR3 bases: TGTGCCAGTAGTATAGCCGCGGGGCCTGGGGAGCTGTTTTTT. Translated: CASSIAAGPGELFF.

This chain links TRBV19 with TRBJ2-1; maybe TRBD2 (5 bases). V was shortened by 4 bases and J by 2 bases, with 15 bases between the two germline ends. The CDR3 spans 16 residues. Germline CDR1 and CDR2: LNHDA and SQIVND (reference sequence). The CDR3 sequence: CASSRADSITYNEQFF. The CDR3 DNA sequence: TGTGCCAGTAGTAGGGCGGACTCGATTACCTACAATGAGCAGTTCTTC.

This clone has a single count. The chain is built from TRBV29-1 and TRBJ2-1, with a tentative D call TRBD1 (6 bases). Germline assignment: CDR1 SQVTM and CDR2 ANQGSEA. The length of the CDR3 is 16 residues. Trimming left V 6 bases short and J 3 bases short, with 21 bases between. CDR3 DNA: TGCAGCGTCCCTCCAGTGGACAGAACCTACTACAATGAGCAGTTCTTC. Residues: CSVPPVDRTYYNEQFF.

The count of this clone is one. The rearrangement joins TRBV11-2 to TRBJ2-5, with D unresolved. The CDR3 runs to 13 residues. Trimming removed 0 bases at V and 7 bases at J, with 9 bases between. Germline V gives CDR1 SGHAT, CDR2 FQNNGV. The CDR3 protein is CASSLEGPGTQYF. CDR3 coding DNA: TGTGCCAGCAGCTTAGAAGGGCCGGGGACCCAGTACTTC.

The rearrangement links TRBV18 to TRBJ1-1; D is unresolved. The ends were cut back, 6 bases at V and 1 base at J, with 9 bases in the middle. CDR1 is KGHSH, CDR2 LQKENI, per germline. The length of the CDR3 is 13 residues. DNA of the CDR3: TGTGCCAGCTCGGAAGCGCAGAACACTGAAGCTTTCTTT. This gives the protein CASSEAQNTEAFF.

The CDR3 sequence is CASSLKTGNQPQHF. In DNA, the CDR3 is TGTGCCAGCAGCTTAAAGACGGGAAATCAGCCCCAGCATTTT. This chain joins TRBV7-8 and TRBJ1-5, with D unclear. Between the trimmed V and J ends, which lost 2 bases and 4 bases, there was a span of 9 bases. This CDR3 has 14 residues. Germline V gene sequence: CDR1 SGHVS, CDR2 FQNEAQ.

This clone was seen a few times. V and J are TRBV15 and TRBJ2-1; 7 positions agree with TRBD2. CDR3 length: 15 residues. J lost 7 bases, V lost 5 bases, and 11 bases had no gene match. Germline V gene data show CDR1 as LNHNV and CDR2 as YYDKDF (reference sequence). As DNA, the CDR3 is TGTGCCACCAGCTGGGGGGGGACCCCGATGAATGAGCAGTTCTTC. Its protein product is CATSWGGTPMNEQFF.

The chain carries TRBV29-1 and TRBJ2-7; 9 bases match TRBD1. The V segment lost 0 bases and the J segment 0 bases; nucleotides outside the gene matches: 9. Germline V lookup: CDR1 SQVTM, CDR2 ANQGSEA. CDR3 length equals 17 residues. CDR3 sequence (DNA): TGCAGCGTTGAAGATGAGGACAGGGGCTATAGCTCCTACGAGCAGTACTTC. Residues: CSVEDEDRGYSSYEQYF.

This clone came up once. V and J are TRBV2 and TRBJ2-3, with D maybe TRBD1 (5 bases). The CDR3 is made up of 16 amino acids. Between the trimmed V and J ends, which lost 2 bases and 6 bases, there was a span of 18 bases. Germline V gene data show CDR1 as SNHLY and CDR2 as FYNNEI. CDR3 loop: CASSEIWAGPGDTQYF. In nucleotides, the CDR3 is TGTGCCAGCAGTGAAATTTGGGCAGGGCCCGGGGATACGCAGTATTTT. Complete variable domain (other parts from reference TRBV2 and TRBJ2-3): EPEVTQTPSHQVTQMGQEVILRCVPISNHLYFYWYRQILGQKVEFLVSFYNNEISEKSEIFDDQFSVERPDGSNFTLKIRSTKLEDSAMYFCASSEIWAGPGDTQYFGPGTRLTVL.

The rearrangement links TRBV5-1 to TRBJ2-3; possible D gene TRBD2, 5 bases. V was clipped by 4 bases and J by 3 bases, with 15 bases between them. CDR1 is SGHRS, CDR2 YFSETQ, per germline. The CDR3 is 15 residues long. The CDR3 DNA is TGCGCCAGCAGCGACGGAAGTAGGAGGACAGATACGCAGTATTTT. This codes for CASSDGSRRTDTQYF.

The chain joins TRBV7-6 to TRBJ1-1, with D perhaps matching TRBD1 (6 bases). The ends were cut back, 4 bases at V and 6 bases at J, with 18 bases in the middle. Germline CDR1 SGHVS, CDR2 FNYEAQ. This CDR3 region has 15 residues. The CDR3 region has the DNA TGTGCCAGCAGCTCACAACAGGGAATACGGGCTGAAGCTTTCTTT. Its protein product is CASSSQQGIRAEAFF.

The rearrangement uses TRBV7-9 and TRBJ1-4; 9 bases agree with TRBD1. In germline, CDR1 is SEHNR, CDR2 FQNEAQ (reference sequence). The CDR3 extends over 15 amino acids. Losses at the gene ends were 6 bases for V and 4 bases for J; bases not matched to a gene: 6. The CDR3 region has the DNA TGTGCCAGCAGGCCCGGGACAGGGATTAATGAAAAACTGTTTTTT. As protein: CASRPGTGINEKLFF. Full variable domain (outside the CDR3, taken from reference TRBV7-9 and TRBJ1-4): DTGVSQNPRHKITKRGQNVTFRCDPISEHNRLYWYRQTLGQGPEFLTYFQNEAQLEKSRLLSDRFSAERPKGSFSTLEIQRTEQGDSAMYLCASRPGTGINEKLFFGSGTQLSVL.

The V gene is TRBV10-3, the J gene TRBJ2-7; no definite D call. The CDR3 has 11 amino acids. V was cut by 6 bases and J by 3 bases, with 6 bases left in between. Per the germline V gene, CDR1 is ENHRY and CDR2 is SYGVKD. CDR3 in amino acids: CAIRKNYEQYF. The CDR3 nucleotides are TGTGCCATCAGAAAAAACTACGAGCAGTACTTC.

The chain links TRBV9 to TRBJ2-2; 11 bases agree with TRBD2. The junction had 6 bases not matched to a gene; V was cut back by 3 bases and J by 5 bases. Germline-derived CDR1 and CDR2 are SGDLS and YYNGEE. The CDR3 loop spans 16 amino acids. CDR3 sequence (DNA): TGTGCCAGCAGCGCGGGGACTAGCGGCAGAACCGGGGAGCTGTTTTTT. Translating it yields CASSAGTSGRTGELFF.

This clone was counted between two and nine times. V and J are TRBV7-9 and TRBJ1-2; D may be TRBD1 (5 bases). Germline CDR1 is SEHNR and CDR2 is FQNEAQ (reference sequence). V lost 5 bases and J lost 6, with 10 bases in between. There are 12 residues in the CDR3. The CDR3 loop is CASSRDRDGYTF. The CDR3 DNA follows: TGTGCCAGCAGCCGGGACCGGGATGGCTACACCTTC.

This chain uses TRBV7-2 with TRBJ1-1; 7 positions agree with TRBD1. The trim removed 5 bases at V and 7 bases at J, leaving 4 bases unmatched. In germline, CDR1 is SGHTA, CDR2 FQGNSA. CDR3 length: 12 residues. CDR3 region: CASSTGVGEAFF. The CDR3 DNA follows: TGTGCCAGCAGCACAGGGGTTGGTGAAGCTTTCTTT. Together with reference TRBV7-2 and TRBJ1-1, the CDR3 gives the full variable domain: GAGVSQSPSNKVTEKGKDVELRCDPISGHTALYWYRQSLGQGLEFLIYFQGNSAPDKSGLPSDRFSAERTGGSVSTLTIQRTQQEDSAVYLCASSTGVGEAFFGQGTRLTVV.

The chain combines TRBV30 with TRBJ1-5, with no clear D. The CDR3 extends over 15 amino acids. V was pared by 5 bases and J by 2 bases, with 16 bases between. Germline lookup yields CDR1 GTSNPN and CDR2 SVGIG (reference sequence). CDR3 DNA sequence: TGTGCCTGGCGTACCCCTGGGCGCGGCAATCAGCCCCAGCATTTT. Protein sequence: CAWRTPGRGNQPQHF.